The rows below give T cell receptor beta chains drawn from one sample of a study of cytomegalovirus exposure and HLA in healthy donors. Some clones are missing from TCRdb's copy, which holds only in-frame ones; the method was immunoSEQ multiplex PCR. The profile shows 150,000 to 250,000 clones, around three quarters of them singletons. Sequenced sample: PBMCs. All receptors derive from a woman in her twenties or thirties in good health and CMV-seropositive. CDR3s leave out the opening cysteine and the closing phenylalanine or tryptophan. Size values are once, few and many counts, or a class for expanded clones, and some rows have none.

TRBV5-6	TRBJ1-4	14	.	ASSLEGQGTNEKLF
TRBV4-3	TRBJ2-1	10	.	ASRQKWGPPF
TRBV5-6	TRBJ2-7	12	.	ASSSRLASYEQY
TRBV7-6	TRBJ1-1	12	.	ASSLTGVGTEAF
TRBV11-3	TRBJ1-2	12	.	ASSLGGPGDGYT
TRBV5-6	TRBJ2-6	16	.	ASSLETSGIPGANVLT
TRBV30	TRBJ2-3	14	few	AWSLGANYATDTQY
TRBV15	TRBJ2-3	13	.	ATSFSAGGADTQY
TRBV19	TRBJ2-3	13	once	ASRAGTSITDTQY
TRBV11-3	TRBJ1-2	13	.	ASSLDPGQGPGYT
TRBV29-1	TRBJ2-1	15	.	SVNGIKAGGLSNEQF
TRBV7-6	TRBJ2-3	15	few	ASSLEGRHFRTDTQY
TRBV6-1	TRBJ1-2	10	.	ASEGAGVGYT